Listed here are 17 T cell receptor beta chains from one sample, sequenced in a study of blood T cell repertoires in COVID-19. Only in-frame clones appear in the TCRdb table, and some are missing; sequencing was by immunoSEQ multiplex PCR. Here the sample spans under 250,000 clones, approximately 80% being singletons. Material for sequencing was peripheral blood. These TCRs come from a man older than 75 with acute or convalescent COVID-19.

This clone was seen a handful of times. This sequence joins TRBV5-4 and TRBJ1-2, with 9 bases fitting TRBD1. In germline, CDR1 is SGHNT, CDR2 YYREEE (reference sequence). This CDR3 comprises 16 residues. Trimming cost V 1 base and J 2 bases; bases outside gene matches: 6. The CDR3 sequence: CASSLTRTGANYGYTF. The CDR3 nucleotides read TGTGCCAGCAGCTTGACGAGGACAGGGGCCAACTATGGCTACACCTTC.

This clone was picked up many times. V gene TRBV2 combines with J gene TRBJ1-5; the match to TRBD1 covers 12 bases. The J segment lost 4 bases and the V segment lost 6 bases, leaving 7 bases of the junction unmatched. Germline CDR1 SNHLY, CDR2 FYNNEI. This CDR3 is 16 amino acids long. The CDR3 region is CASRHGTGGINQPQHF. In nucleotides, the CDR3 is TGTGCCAGCAGACACGGGACAGGGGGCATAAATCAGCCCCAGCATTTT.

The chain recombines TRBV20-1 with TRBJ2-7; the match to TRBD1 covers 8 bases. The germline V gene has CDR1 DFQATT and CDR2 SNEGSKA (reference sequence). There are 16 residues in the CDR3. The ends lost 3 bases at V and 6 bases at J; junction bases unmatched: 16. DNA for the CDR3: TGCAGTGCTAGTGCGCGCTCGGGAACAGGGGGGCTCGAGCAGTACTTC. It codes for CSASARSGTGGLEQYF.

J is TRBJ1-6 and V is TRBV19, with D hard to call. There are 11 residues in the CDR3. From germline, CDR1 is LNHDA and CDR2 SQIVND (reference sequence). Deletions cut 5 bases from V and 12 bases from J, with 8 bases between. The CDR3 region is CASSGSGPLHF. The CDR3 bases are TGTGCCAGTAGTGGCAGCGGACCCCTCCACTTT.

V and J are TRBV6-5 and TRBJ1-2, with TRBD1 matching over 8 bases. Trimming cost V 8 bases and J 1 base; bases outside gene matches: 6. Germline CDR1 is MNHEY and CDR2 is SVGAGI. The length of the CDR3 is 14 residues. CDR3 nucleotide sequence: TGTGCCAGCCGGGGACAGGTTCTTAACTATGGCTACACCTTC. Residues: CASRGQVLNYGYTF.

This chain joins TRBV28 and TRBJ1-2, with 7 bases lining up with TRBD1. V was pared by 7 bases and J by 4 bases, with 6 bases of the junction left unmatched. The CDR3 has 13 residues. In germline, CDR1 is MDHEN, CDR2 SYDVKM. CDR3 sequence (DNA): TGTGCCAGCATGGCAGGGGGAGCCTATGGCTACACCTTC. It codes for CASMAGGAYGYTF.

This clone was picked up one time. J is TRBJ2-1 and V is TRBV6-6; 8 nucleotides match TRBD2. The CDR3 is made up of 16 amino acids. Trimming took 5 bases from V and 5 from J; bases not matched to a gene: 11. Germline V gives CDR1 MNHNY, CDR2 SVGAGI (reference sequence). For the CDR3, the DNA is TGTGCCAGCAGTGCCCGGGAGGGGAATAGAAACAATGAGCAGTTCTTC. It encodes CASSAREGNRNNEQFF.

This chain connects TRBV11-2 to TRBJ2-7; 11 bases map to TRBD1. Germline-derived CDR1 and CDR2 are SGHAT and FQNNGV. V gave up 3 bases and J gave up 2 bases; unmatched junction bases: 3. This CDR3 has 15 residues. CDR3 protein: CASSFGTGGTYEQYF. For the CDR3, the DNA is TGTGCCAGCAGCTTTGGGACAGGGGGGACCTACGAGCAGTACTTC.

V usage is TRBV21-1 and J usage is TRBJ2-6; the table assigns TRBD1, which was not confirmed against the DNA. TRBV21-1 is labeled a pseudogene. The CDR3 spans 15 residues. This CDR3 reads CASSKQGSGANVLTF. The CDR3 nucleotides are TGTGCCAGCAGCAAACAGGGGTCTGGGGCCAACGTCCTGACTTTC.

This clone was picked up a small number of times. The V and J genes are TRBV27 and TRBJ1-1; 7 nucleotides line up with TRBD1. V shed 5 bases and J 1 base; nucleotides not matched to a gene: 7. CDR1 MNHEY and CDR2 SMNVEV come from the germline V gene (reference sequence). There are 15 residues in the CDR3. This chain's CDR3 is CASSLTRTGNTEAFF. In DNA, the CDR3 is TGTGCCAGCAGTCTCACCCGGACAGGGAACACTGAAGCTTTCTTT.

The genes are TRBV7-3 and TRBJ2-3; TRBD2 agrees at 9 bases. V lost 2 bases to trimming and J lost 0 bases; unmatched junction nucleotides: 3. The CDR3 totals 16 residues. Germline CDR1 reads SGHTA; CDR2 reads FQGTGA. The CDR3 DNA reads TGTGCCAGCAGCTTACGACTAGCGGCTAGCACAGATACGCAGTATTTT. Protein product: CASSLRLAASTDTQYF.

This sequence joins TRBV18 and TRBJ2-1, with D possibly TRBD2 on 5 matching bases. CDR3 length: 15 residues. V was trimmed by 6 bases and J by 5 bases, leaving 17 bases between them. In germline, CDR1 is KGHSH, CDR2 LQKENI. This CDR3 reads CASSPIRTPNNEQFF. CDR3 nucleotides: TGTGCCAGCTCCCCGATTCGGACTCCTAACAATGAGCAGTTCTTC.

The V call is TRBV7-9, the J call TRBJ2-7; 8 nucleotides align to TRBD1. The germline CDR1 and CDR2 sequences are SEHNR and FQNEAQ (reference sequence). Trimming took 5 bases from V and 3 from J; bases not matched to a gene: 9. The length of the CDR3 is 15 residues. The chain's CDR3 is CASSIGQGVNYEQYF. The CDR3 DNA follows: TGTGCCAGCAGCATCGGACAGGGAGTAAACTACGAGCAGTACTTC.

The rearrangement links TRBV7-2 to TRBJ1-5; 10 bases agree with TRBD1. The ends lost 3 bases at V and 6 bases at J; junction bases unmatched: 2. This CDR3 is built from 14 residues. The germline gives CDR1 SGHTA, CDR2 FQGNSA. The CDR3 region is CASSFRDRGQPQHF. As DNA, the CDR3 is TGTGCCAGCAGCTTCCGGGACAGGGGTCAGCCCCAGCATTTT.

This clone was seen a single time. The V and J genes are TRBV10-3 and TRBJ1-6, with 9 nucleotides matching TRBD1. V was clipped by 6 bases and J by 1 base; unmatched bases: 1. Germline loops: CDR1 ENHRY, CDR2 SYGVKD. The CDR3 is 15 amino acids. In DNA form, the CDR3 reads TGTGCCATCAGAGGGACAGGGTCCTATAATTCACCCCTCCACTTT. This codes for CAIRGTGSYNSPLHF.

The gene calls are TRBV7-7 and TRBJ2-3; 10 bases agree with TRBD1. The germline V gene has CDR1 SSHAT and CDR2 FNYEAQ (reference sequence). J lost 5 bases, V lost 1 base, and 15 bases had no gene match. There are 19 residues in the CDR3. DNA for the CDR3: TGTGCCAGCAGCTTAGGGGGAGTCCGGGACAGGGGAAGAGGAGATACGCAGTATTTT. Its translation is CASSLGGVRDRGRGDTQYF.

The CDR3 reads CASQTGGHNEQFF. The CDR3, as DNA: TGTGCCAGCCAGACAGGGGGCCACAATGAGCAGTTCTTC. The chain employs TRBV12-3 or TRBV12-4 and TRBJ2-1; TRBD1 aligns across 10 bases. V lost 8 bases and J lost 5; bases outside the gene matches: 3. The CDR3 spans 13 residues.